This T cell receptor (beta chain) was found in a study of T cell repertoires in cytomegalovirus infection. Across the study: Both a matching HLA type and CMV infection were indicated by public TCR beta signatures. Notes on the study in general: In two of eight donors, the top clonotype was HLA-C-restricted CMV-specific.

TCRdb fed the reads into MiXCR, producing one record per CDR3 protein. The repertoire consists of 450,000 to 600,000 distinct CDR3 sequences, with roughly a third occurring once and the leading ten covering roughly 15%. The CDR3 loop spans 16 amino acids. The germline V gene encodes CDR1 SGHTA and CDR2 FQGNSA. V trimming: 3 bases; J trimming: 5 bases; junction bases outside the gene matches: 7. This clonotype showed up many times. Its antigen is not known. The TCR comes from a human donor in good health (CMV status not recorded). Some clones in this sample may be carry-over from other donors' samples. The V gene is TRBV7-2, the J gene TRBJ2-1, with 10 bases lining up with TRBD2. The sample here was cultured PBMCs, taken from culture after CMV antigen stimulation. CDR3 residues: CASSLALAGVNNEQFF. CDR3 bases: TGTGCCAGCAGCTTGGCCCTAGCGGGAGTCAACAATGAGCAGTTCTTC.